One and the same sample provided the 12 T cell receptor beta chains below, sequenced in a study of radiotherapy plus CTLA-4 blockade in lung cancer. Sequenced by immunoSEQ multiplex PCR; TCRdb stores in-frame clones only, minus some. The sample yields about 88,000 clones, about two thirds seen once. The specimen comprised peripheral blood, sampled from a patient treated with radiotherapy plus ipilimumab. The source is a human donor with non-small cell lung cancer that progressed on radiotherapy plus ipilimumab.

The chain links TRBV7-3 to TRBJ2-3; D assignment may be TRBD1 or TRBD2 (5 bases each). CDR1 is SGHTA and CDR2 is FQGTGA in the germline V gene. Between the trimmed V and J ends, which lost 0 bases and 3 bases, there was a span of 13 bases. CDR3 size: 16 residues. The CDR3 coding sequence is TGTGCCAGCAGCTTAACGGGGGAGAGGGCAACAGATACGCAGTATTTT. Translated, it gives CASSLTGERATDTQYF.

This clone is a singleton in its sample. The chain uses TRBV2 and TRBJ1-5; D is unresolved. V gave up 5 bases and J gave up 0 bases, with 8 bases separating them. Germline CDR1 is SNHLY and CDR2 is FYNNEI. This CDR3 is built from 14 residues. Here the CDR3 DNA reads TGTGCCAGCAGTAAGGCCGGTAGCAATCAGCCCCAGCATTTT. Translated, it gives CASSKAGSNQPQHF.

The chain has TRBV7-2 and TRBJ1-5, with D hard to call. This CDR3 comprises 14 residues. From germline, CDR1 is SGHTA and CDR2 FQGNSA. Trimming took off 1 base at V and 2 bases at J, with 6 bases between the two ends. The CDR3 loop reads CASSLDVRNQPQHF. The CDR3 DNA follows: TGTGCCAGCAGCTTAGACGTCCGCAATCAGCCCCAGCATTTT.

The gene calls are TRBV7-6 and TRBJ1-1; D is unresolved. Germline V gene lookup returns CDR1 SGHVS and CDR2 FNYEAQ. This CDR3 is 13 amino acids long. V was shortened by 5 bases and J by 8 bases, with 15 bases between the two germline ends. For the CDR3, the DNA is TGTGCCAGCAGCCCTAACGGGGTCTCAGAAGCTTTCTTT. This sequence encodes CASSPNGVSEAFF.

The gene calls are TRBV2 and TRBJ2-7; D possibly matches TRBD1 or TRBD2 (6 bases each). The CDR3 is 12 amino acids. V gave up 4 bases and J gave up 6 bases, with 10 bases separating them. The germline CDR1 and CDR2 sequences are SNHLY and FYNNEI. CDR3 sequence reads: CASSVGGSEQYF. CDR3 DNA sequence: TGTGCCAGCAGTGTAGGGGGGTCCGAGCAGTACTTC.

Only one count was recorded for this clone. The chain links TRBV28 to TRBJ2-3, with D maybe TRBD2 (7 bases). Per the germline V gene, CDR1 is MDHEN and CDR2 is SYDVKM. The V end was cut by 6 bases, the J end by 1 base, with 14 bases between. CDR3 length: 15 amino acids. Here the CDR3 DNA reads TGTGCCAGCAGCTTCCAAGGGGGGGGCACAGATACGCAGTATTTT. It is translated as CASSFQGGGTDTQYF.

J is TRBJ2-1 and V is TRBV7-2; no definite D call. The germline V gene has CDR1 SGHTA and CDR2 FQGNSA. V shed 3 bases and J shed 16 bases, with 16 bases lying between them. This CDR3 comprises 12 residues. In DNA form, the CDR3 reads TGTGCCAGCAGCTTTACGAAGAATCTTCTCTTCTTC. This sequence encodes CASSFTKNLLFF.

The genes are TRBV7-9 and TRBJ2-1, with 7 bases that match TRBD1. Germline CDR1 SEHNR, CDR2 FQNEAQ (reference sequence). With 5 bases clipped from V and 2 bases from J, the junction kept 12 bases outside the gene matches. This CDR3 has 17 amino acids. Here the CDR3 DNA reads TGTGCCAGCAGCATCTCACCGGGCAGGGGGACCTACAATGAGCAGTTCTTC. It translates to CASSISPGRGTYNEQFF. The full variable domain, its missing parts supplied by reference TRBV7-9 and TRBJ2-1, is DTGVSQNPRHKITKRGQNVTFRCDPISEHNRLYWYRQTLGQGPEFLTYFQNEAQLEKSRLLSDRFSAERPKGSFSTLEIQRTEQGDSAMYLCASSISPGRGTYNEQFFGPGTRLTVL.

The J gene is TRBJ2-3, the V gene TRBV5-1; D perhaps matches TRBD2 (7 bases). There are 17 residues in the CDR3. Looked up from germline, CDR1 is SGHRS and CDR2 is YFSETQ. V was clipped by 0 bases and J by 0 bases, with 14 bases between them. As DNA, the CDR3 is TGCGCCAGCAGCTTGGGGTCGGGGGGCCTGAGCACAGATACGCAGTATTTT. Translating it yields CASSLGSGGLSTDTQYF.

In regard to this clone: A much larger clone differs by one base, so this may be a read error. The rearrangement uses TRBV4-2 and TRBJ2-7; D assignment may be TRBD1 or TRBD2 (5 bases each). V was clipped by 1 base and J by 5 bases, with 18 bases between them. Germline V lookup: CDR1 LGHNA, CDR2 YNFKEQ. The CDR3 extends over 16 amino acids. CDR3 amino acids: CASSQAPGRLRDEQYF. The CDR3 DNA reads as TGTGCCAGCAGCCAAGCCCCGGGACGGCTTCGGGACGAGCAGTACTTC.

This clone was recorded only once. J is TRBJ2-7 and V is TRBV7-6; 8 bases are a match to TRBD1. The V gene end was trimmed by 2 bases and the J gene end by 6 bases; junction bases not matched to a gene: 12. The CDR3 is made up of 16 amino acids. Looked up from germline, CDR1 is SGHVS and CDR2 is FNYEAQ. Here the CDR3 reads CASSLNPWQGAPEQYF. The DNA for the CDR3 is TGTGCCAGCAGCTTAAATCCGTGGCAGGGGGCGCCCGAGCAGTACTTC.

The V call is TRBV9, the J call TRBJ2-4; TRBD2 is a possible D gene (7 bases). Trimming pared 2 bases from V and 8 bases from J, leaving 14 bases between. Germline V gene sequence: CDR1 SGDLS, CDR2 YYNGEE. The CDR3 covers 14 residues. CDR3 sequence reads: CASSVRSGGHIQYF. CDR3 nucleotides: TGTGCCAGCAGCGTTAGGTCCGGGGGGCACATTCAGTACTTC.